Shown below are 17 T cell receptor beta chains from a single sample sequenced in a study of blood T cell repertoires in COVID-19. Some clones are missing from TCRdb's copy, which holds only in-frame ones; the method was immunoSEQ multiplex PCR. The repertoire includes some 100,000 clones, about 85% of them detected once, and 10% to 15% sits in the top ten. The sequenced sample consisted of peripheral blood. The source of these receptors is a woman between 70 and 85 years old with active or convalescent COVID-19.

The chain employs TRBV7-8 and TRBJ2-7, with 9 nucleotides matching TRBD2. Germline V lookup: CDR1 SGHVS, CDR2 FQNEAQ. This CDR3 has 17 residues. The J segment lost 7 bases and the V segment lost 5 bases, leaving 18 bases of the junction unmatched. This CDR3 reads CASSRGTSLLPTGEQYF. The CDR3 DNA is TGTGCCAGCAGCCGAGGGACTAGCCTCCTCCCAACGGGAGAGCAGTACTTC.

CDR3 DNA: TGTGCCAGCAGTCAAACTGGGGGGACTAGCAGGGAGCAGTACTTC. It translates to CASSQTGGTSREQYF. The rearrangement links TRBV5-4 to TRBJ2-7, with 9 nucleotides matching TRBD2. The V and J ends lost 5 bases and 7 bases, in that order; junction bases with no gene match: 13. The CDR3 sequence is 15 residues long. Germline-derived CDR1 and CDR2 are SGHNT and YYREEE (reference sequence).

V gene TRBV18 combines with J gene TRBJ1-1; TRBD1 matches at 8 bases. The V and J ends lost 3 bases and 4 bases, in that order; junction bases with no gene match: 4. This CDR3 contains 14 residues. Germline CDR1 and CDR2: KGHSH and LQKENI. The CDR3 protein is CASSPSTGVTEAFF. CDR3 DNA sequence: TGTGCCAGCTCACCTTCGACAGGGGTCACTGAAGCTTTCTTT. The full variable domain, completed using reference TRBV18 and TRBJ1-1, is NAGVMQNPRHLVRRRGQEARLRCSPMKGHSHVYWYRQLPEEGLKFMVYLQKENIIDESGMPKERFSAEFPKEGPSILRIQQVVRGDSAAYFCASSPSTGVTEAFFGQGTRLTVV.

The chain uses TRBV6-5 and TRBJ2-2; D is ambiguous. Trimming took 7 bases from V and 2 from J, leaving 11 bases between them. There are 14 residues in the CDR3. The germline CDR1 and CDR2 sequences are MNHEY and SVGAGI. Here the CDR3 reads CASNPTYNTGELFF. The CDR3, as DNA: TGTGCCAGCAACCCTACCTACAACACCGGGGAGCTGTTTTTT.

The chain has TRBV7-2 and TRBJ2-1; 8 bases map to TRBD1. The CDR3 spans 15 residues. Germline V lookup: CDR1 SGHTA, CDR2 FQGNSA. J gave up 5 bases and V 2 bases, and 5 bases lay outside the gene matches. CDR3 residues: CASSLRGQANNEQFF. The CDR3 coding sequence is TGTGCCAGCAGCTTAAGGGGACAGGCCAACAATGAGCAGTTCTTC.

This clone appeared a single time. The genes are TRBV25-1 and TRBJ1-5, with TRBD1 identical over 12 bases. The CDR3 length is 15 residues. Germline V lookup: CDR1 MGHDK, CDR2 SYGVNS. After removal of 3 bases from V and 6 bases from J, the junction contained 3 bases not matched to a gene. As DNA, the CDR3 is TGTGCCAGCAGTGAGGGACAGGGGGCGGTTCAGCCCCAGCATTTT. Its translation: CASSEGQGAVQPQHF.

The chain has TRBV10-2 and TRBJ2-1, with D tentatively TRBD1 (6 bases). CDR3 length: 14 amino acids. Germline lookup yields CDR1 WSHSY and CDR2 SAAADI. The ends were cut back, 4 bases at V and 2 bases at J, with 9 bases in the middle. The CDR3 loop reads CASSGQVTYNEQFF. CDR3 nucleotide sequence: TGCGCCAGCAGTGGACAGGTAACCTACAATGAGCAGTTCTTC.

The rearrangement joins TRBV14 to TRBJ2-7; 7 bases line up with TRBD1. Germline V lookup: CDR1 SGHDN, CDR2 FVKESK. J was trimmed by 0 bases and V by 4 bases; bases with no gene match: 9. The CDR3 consists of 16 residues. Here the CDR3 DNA reads TGTGCCAGCAGCCCCTCCGGGACAGCTAGCTCCTACGAGCAGTACTTC. Protein: CASSPSGTASSYEQYF.

The chain joins TRBV5-1 to TRBJ1-2; the match to TRBD1 covers 9 bases. Germline V CDR1 and CDR2: SGHRS, YFSETQ. This CDR3 has 17 residues. V shed 0 bases, J shed 7 bases, and the junction held 13 bases outside the gene matches. CDR3 nucleotides: TGCGCCAGCAGCTTGGAAGTGGGACAGGGTGACCTTGGTGGCTACACCTTC. The encoded protein is CASSLEVGQGDLGGYTF. Full variable domain (rest looked up from reference TRBV5-1 and TRBJ1-2): KAGVTQTPRYLIKTRGQQVTLSCSPISGHRSVSWYQQTPGQGLQFLFEYFSETQRNKGNFPGRFSGRQFSNSRSEMNVSTLELGDSALYLCASSLEVGQGDLGGYTFGSGTRLTVV.

This clone came up once. The gene calls are TRBV5-1 and TRBJ1-1, with 7 bases identical to TRBD1. This CDR3 has 15 amino acids. The V gene end was trimmed by 9 bases and the J gene end by 0 bases; junction bases not matched to a gene: 11. Germline V gives CDR1 SGHRS, CDR2 YFSETQ. The CDR3 coding sequence is TGCGCCACCCGGGGGGGGGACAGTTTGAACACTGAAGCTTTCTTT. It yields the protein CATRGGDSLNTEAFF.

This clone was counted between two and nine times. The V and J genes are TRBV7-2 and TRBJ1-4; a weak D match, TRBD1 (6 bases). Germline loops: CDR1 SGHTA, CDR2 FQGNSA. The CDR3 is made up of 16 amino acids. Trimming left V 1 base short and J 4 bases short, with 13 bases between. CDR3 DNA: TGTGCCAGCAGCTTAGAGAGCGGACAGTATAATGAAAAACTGTTTTTT. Translated: CASSLESGQYNEKLFF.

The chain carries TRBV7-2 and TRBJ1-5, with D maybe TRBD1 (6 bases). The CDR3 totals 18 residues. Germline values: CDR1 SGHTA, CDR2 FQGNSA. Trimming stripped 3 bases from V and 0 bases from J, with 18 bases between. The CDR3 DNA reads as TGTGCCAGCAGCTTTTCATACTTAGGGGGAGTTAGCAATCAGCCCCAGCATTTT. Amino acids: CASSFSYLGGVSNQPQHF.

The V and J genes are TRBV10-3 and TRBJ1-6; D not resolved. The CDR3 is 16 residues long. The V end was cut by 3 bases, the J end by 5 bases, with 14 bases between. Germline V gene lookup returns CDR1 ENHRY and CDR2 SYGVKD. This chain's CDR3 is CAISDRESGDNSPLHF. CDR3 in DNA: TGTGCCATCAGTGATCGGGAGAGTGGAGATAATTCACCCCTCCACTTT.

The genes are TRBV24-1 and TRBJ2-7, with D perhaps matching TRBD2 (6 bases). The germline V gene has CDR1 KGHDR and CDR2 SFDVKD. There are 14 residues in the CDR3. V lost 4 bases, J lost 7 bases, and 16 bases lay in between. In DNA, the CDR3 is TGTGCCACCAGTGAGACCGGGACTGTGGGGGAGCAGTACTTC. Translation: CATSETGTVGEQYF.

The chain is built from TRBV27 and TRBJ1-6; 8 nucleotides line up with TRBD1. This CDR3 spans 15 amino acids. CDR1 is MNHEY, CDR2 SMNVEV, per germline (reference sequence). Losses at the gene ends were 3 bases for V and 6 bases for J; bases not matched to a gene: 4. The CDR3 DNA follows: TGTGCCAGCAGTTTCCGGGACAGGTTTAATTCACCCCTCCACTTT. This codes for CASSFRDRFNSPLHF.

There are a few counts of this clone. V and J are TRBV3-1 (or the pseudogene TRBV3-2) and TRBJ1-1; D gene uncertain. The germline V gene has CDR1 LGHDT and CDR2 YNNKEL (reference sequence). Trimming shortened V by 1 base and J by 0 bases, and 6 bases separated the two germline ends. The CDR3 extends over 14 amino acids. CDR3 sequence reads: CASSQAGLNTEAFF. The CDR3 DNA sequence: TGTGCCAGCAGCCAAGCGGGTTTGAACACTGAAGCTTTCTTT.

This clone was found once. Other DNA sequences in this specimen translate into the identical CDR3. The genes are TRBV2 and TRBJ2-7; TRBD1 matches at 8 bases. Germline loops: CDR1 SNHLY, CDR2 FYNNEI. V shed 2 bases, J shed 7 bases, and the junction held 7 bases outside the gene matches. This CDR3 spans 14 amino acids. The CDR3 sequence is CASSERQGAREQYF. The CDR3 DNA reads TGTGCCAGCAGTGAACGGCAGGGGGCTCGAGAGCAGTACTTC.